This TCR beta chain was sequenced for a study of blood T cell repertoires in COVID-19 (dated by TCRdb to 2018 to 2020). For context, the study as a whole: Collaborator samples came from the United States, Italy and Spain and covered acute and convalescent phases of COVID-19. The samples were drawn from two sources: the first 160 participants of the ongoing ImmuneRACE study, and over 950 subjects contributed by 6 global collaborators. A freely available public database, intended as a resource for researchers studying the immune response to SARS-CoV-2, is where the repertoires were released. Where available, HLA class I and class II types were obtained from metadata supplied by the sample provider rather than from assay-based typing. The dataset comprised deeply sampled blood TCRbeta repertoires from subjects exposed to, actively infected with, or recovered from COVID-19. The material from the prospective study consisted of cDNA or gDNA derived from T cells, B-cell-depleted T cells, or PBMCs. Sample metadata almost always included a de-identified subject ID, COVID-19 status, age in years and sex. General findings and caveats noted by the study authors: How much clinical and demographic metadata was included differed by source and by participant, and the metadata was provided uncurated.

At one collaborating source in Seattle, patients were enrolled during active infection and were followed longitudinally through the course of disease. Collaborating institutions collected whole blood in K2EDTA tubes following their own protocols. For TCRbeta analysis, collaborator samples were shipped as frozen whole blood, as isolated PBMCs, or as DNA extracted from either sample type. About this clone: Which antigen it targets is not known. Base quality data are lacking; no much larger clone is found one base away.

The CDR3 contains 16 residues, cysteine and phenylalanine counted. Just the 48-base CDR3 DNA is kept, in frame starting at base 1. The junction carries 16 bases between V and J, which are trimmed by 4 bases and 1 base respectively. The germline V gene yields KGHSH for CDR1 and LQKENI for CDR2. The immunoSEQ Assay, a bias-controlled multiplex PCR, was used to amplify TCRbeta CDR3 regions from genomic DNA. The published analysis was carried out like this. The number of nucleated cells in each sample was estimated from the amplification of reference gene primers within the assay. Sequence reads were collapsed and filtered to measure the absolute abundance of every unique TCRbeta CDR3 rearrangement. For each sample, productive Simpson clonality was calculated by taking the square root of Simpson's diversity index across productive rearrangements. Held by TCRdb, this immuneACCESS table contains in-frame sequences only and omits some clones. Under half of the omission traces to an unresolved V gene where checked; the cause of the rest is unknown. That table supplies the V and J calls and clone size; D and trimming were determined from the DNA. The sample data list about 340,000 clones, and less than 90% of these were observed just once. Roughly 7.2% of the sample belongs to the ten largest clones.

The sequencing input was peripheral blood. This receptor was identified in a woman aged 55 to 70 with COVID-19, enrolled during active disease. The chain is encoded by TRBV18 joined to TRBJ1-1; the D gene is perhaps TRBD1, on 6 matching bases. The bases are TGTGCCAGCTCACGACTTTTATTGGGGGCGAACACTGAAGCTTTCTTT. Its coded protein is CASSRLLLGANTEAFF.